The rows below give T cell receptor beta chains drawn from one sample of a study of T and B cells in COVID-19 patients. One entry per CDR3 protein, called by TCRdb with MiXCR from the multiplex PCR reads. Of more than 20,000 distinct CDR3 sequences listed, roughly 33% are singletons. The specimen sequenced was blood. The origin of the receptors is a human donor who had recovered from COVID-19. Each CDR3 is given with its conserved first and last residue. The D gene is left open where the match is weak. For some rows the clone size is stated as once, few or many, or as a class when expanded; others skip it.

V gene	clone size	D gene	J gene	CDR3 protein	CDR3 DNA
TRBV29-1	-	TRBD2	TRBJ2-1	CSVETSLNEQFF	TGCAGCGTTGAGACTAGCCTCAATGAGCAGTTCTTC
TRBV5-6	-	TRBD2	TRBJ2-2	CASSSQRGCTGELFF	TGTGCCAGCAGCTCCCAGCGGGGGTGTACCGGGGAGCTGTTTTTT
TRBV27	few	TRBD1	TRBJ1-5	CASSPRGTTNQPQHF	TGTGCCAGCAGTCCCAGGGGGACAACAAATCAGCCCCAGCATTTT
TRBV29-1	medium-sized	-	TRBJ1-2	CSVSRGGYGYTF	TGCAGCGTTTCACGGGGCGGCTATGGCTACACCTTC
TRBV27	-	TRBD1	TRBJ2-1	CASKTPRAGTGGFNEQFF	TGTGCCAGCAAAACGCCACGAGCCGGGACAGGGGGCTTTAATGAGCAGTTCTTC
TRBV4-3	-	TRBD2	TRBJ2-1	CASSPGTSGRAAFSYNEQFF	TGCGCCAGCAGCCCGGGGACTAGCGGGAGGGCCGCCTTCTCCTACAATGAGCAGTTCTTC
TRBV7-2	-	-	TRBJ1-2	CASSLDGESRYGYTF	TGTGCCAGCAGCTTAGATGGTGAGAGTCGCTATGGCTACACCTTC
TRBV11-1	medium-sized	-	TRBJ2-5	CASSFETGWETQYF	TGTGCCAGCAGCTTCGAGACAGGATGGGAGACCCAGTACTTC
TRBV6-5	few	TRBD2	TRBJ2-1	CASTPPSGRDNEQFF	TGTGCCAGCACCCCCCCTAGCGGGAGGGACAATGAGCAGTTCTTC
TRBV7-6	-	TRBD1	TRBJ1-3	CASSPGGPPSGNTIYF	TGTGCCAGCAGCCCAGGGGGTCCGCCTTCTGGAAACACCATATATTTT
TRBV27	-	TRBD1	TRBJ2-1	CASSQYRGSYNEQFF	TGTGCCAGCAGTCAGTACAGGGGTTCCTACAATGAGCAGTTCTTC
TRBV4-1	-	TRBD1	TRBJ2-3	CASSQARDRGVDTQYF	TGCGCCAGCAGCCAAGCGCGAGACAGGGGTGTCGATACGCAGTATTTT
TRBV27	many	TRBD2	TRBJ2-7	CASSSNRLAGAPYEQYF	TGTGCCAGCAGTTCCAACAGACTAGCGGGAGCTCCCTACGAGCAGTACTTC
TRBV6-1	-	-	TRBJ2-7	CASSQPSYEQYF	TGTGCCAGCAGCCAACCCTCCTACGAGCAGTACTTC
TRBV6-5	few	-	TRBJ1-5	CASKNAGNQPQHF	TGTGCCAGCAAAAACGCGGGCAATCAGCCCCAGCATTTT
TRBV29-1	medium-sized	TRBD1	TRBJ2-1	CSVGQGNSNEQFF	TGCAGCGTTGGACAGGGGAATAGCAATGAGCAGTTCTTC
TRBV11-2	-	-	TRBJ1-3	CASSRESSGNTIYF	TGTGCCAGCAGCCGTGAGAGCTCTGGAAACACCATATATTTT
TRBV7-9	-	-	TRBJ1-3	CASSSLSVGNTIYF	TGTGCCAGCAGCTCCCTGTCAGTTGGAAACACCATATATTTT
TRBV13	-	TRBD2	TRBJ2-1	CASRLAGASRNEQFF	TGTGCCAGCAGGCTAGCGGGGGCCTCTCGGAATGAGCAGTTCTTC
TRBV19	many	-	TRBJ1-4	CASSIQRDPREKLFF	TGTGCCAGTAGTATTCAACGGGACCCCAGGGAAAAACTGTTTTTT
TRBV27	few	TRBD1	TRBJ2-3	CASSIPGQGTPGLTDTQYF	TGTGCCAGCTCAATACCGGGACAGGGGACCCCGGGACTCACAGATACGCAGTATTTT
TRBV6-6	medium-sized	-	TRBJ2-1	CASSRSGSYNEQFF	TGTGCCAGCAGTCGATCGGGATCCTACAATGAGCAGTTCTTC
TRBV7-9	few	TRBD1	TRBJ2-2	CASSFQGAQSGELFF	TGTGCCAGCAGCTTTCAGGGGGCTCAATCCGGGGAGCTGTTTTTT
TRBV6-1	-	-	TRBJ1-3	CASSEGQRSGNTIYF	TGTGCCAGCAGTGAAGGACAACGCTCTGGAAACACCATATATTTT
TRBV12-3/TRBV12-4	few	TRBD1	TRBJ1-5	CASSRGTDSNQPQHF	TGTGCCAGCAGTCGAGGGACAGATAGCAATCAGCCCCAGCATTTT
TRBV19	-	TRBD1	TRBJ1-4	CASSVTGGFEKLFF	TGTGCCAGTAGTGTGACAGGGGGCTTTGAAAAACTGTTTTTT
TRBV6-2/TRBV6-3	-	-	TRBJ2-6	CASAALRPSVANVLNF	TGTGCCAGCGCGGCATTACGGCCTTCCGTGGCCAACGTCCTGAATTTC
TRBV29-1	medium-sized	-	TRBJ2-2	CSVEAGRNTGELFF	TGCAGCGTTGAAGCGGGCAGGAACACCGGGGAGCTGTTTTTT
TRBV6-1	-	-	TRBJ2-1	CASTLLDRRGDNEQFF	TGTGCCAGCACCCTACTGGACAGGAGGGGTGACAATGAGCAGTTCTTC
TRBV19	many	TRBD1	TRBJ2-5	CASSIKTGQGETQYF	TGTGCCAGTAGTATAAAGACAGGGCAGGGGGAGACCCAGTACTTC
TRBV6-5	many	-	TRBJ2-3	CASSPGRSTDTQYF	TGTGCCAGCAGTCCCGGACGGAGCACAGATACGCAGTATTTT